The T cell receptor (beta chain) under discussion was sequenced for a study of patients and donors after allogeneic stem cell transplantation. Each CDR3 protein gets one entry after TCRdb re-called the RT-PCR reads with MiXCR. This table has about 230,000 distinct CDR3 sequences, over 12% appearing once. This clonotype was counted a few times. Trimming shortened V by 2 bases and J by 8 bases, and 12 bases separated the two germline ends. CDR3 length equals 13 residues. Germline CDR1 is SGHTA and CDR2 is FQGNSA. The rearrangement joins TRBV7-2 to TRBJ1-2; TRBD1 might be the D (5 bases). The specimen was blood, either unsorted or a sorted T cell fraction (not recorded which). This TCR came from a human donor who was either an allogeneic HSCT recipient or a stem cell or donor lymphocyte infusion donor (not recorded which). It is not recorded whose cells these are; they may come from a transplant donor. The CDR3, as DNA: TGTGCCAGCAGCTTATCGTCGGGGGAGGGCTACACCTTC. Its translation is CASSLSSGEGYTF.